The T cell receptor beta chain described here comes from a study of memory CD4+ T cells and cytomegalovirus serostatus (dated by TCRdb to 2018 to 2020). With respect to the entire study: A total of 33 healthy Belgian adults, of whom 9 were CMV seropositive and 24 were CMV seronegative, were included in the cohort. The study sequenced CD4+ memory TCRbeta repertoires of a Belgian cohort with known cytomegalovirus serostatus to replicate a published TCR-based CMV serostatus classifier.

The CDR3 runs 15 residues from the cysteine to the phenylalanine. Only the CDR3 region is kept as DNA, spanning 45 bases read in frame from base 1. V is cut back by 6 bases and J by 5 bases, with 3 bases in the junction unmatched. The germline V gene sets CDR1 to MDHEN and CDR2 to SYDVKM. The Quick-DNA Microprep Kit was used to extract genomic DNA from the sorted cells. Amplification of TCRbeta DNA was done with the immunoSEQ hsTCRbeta kit, following the protocol from the manufacturer. An Illumina MiSeq instrument was used to sequence the TCRbeta libraries. Processing in the source paper ran as follows. After out-of-frame sequences were removed, 2,204,828 distinct TCRbeta sequences remained, averaging about 61,000 per individual. Two values were used to score each individual: the count of over 150 previously reported CMV-associated TCRbeta sequences and the total count of productive distinct TCRbeta sequences. A beta-binomial model was reimplemented in Python, and scikit-learn random forests with default parameters were trained on US cohort data. Classifier performance on the Belgian cohort was summarized as median AUC with percentile confidence intervals over 10,000 bootstrap iterations. The source is immuneACCESS, and TCRdb retained only in-frame sequences with V and J called. Part of the clones is not carried over; for the studies checked, unresolved V genes explain less than half of this, and the remainder is unexplained. The DNA gave D and trimming, while V, J and clone size come from that table. A total of 50,000 to 65,000 clones appear in this sample, about four fifths of them only once. Jointly, the top ten make up about 1.3% of the sample.

A FACSAria II was used to sort memory CD4+ T cells, defined as single viable CD3+CD4+CD8-CD45RO+ cells. CMV serostatus was determined using a Roche Elecsys assay that detects serum IgG against CMV pp150, pp28, p38 and p52. After the samples were thawed, total CD4+ T cells were enriched through positive selection using CD4 magnetic microbeads. The samples came from a different study that was designed specifically to examine the CD4+ T cell memory repertoire. Peripheral blood mononuclear cells were isolated and cryopreserved according to standard operating procedures, and serum was stored at -80 degrees C. The staining relied on CD3-PerCP (BW264/56), CD4-APC (RPA-T4), CD45RO-PE (UCHT1) and CD8-Pacific Orange (3B5) antibodies, and Sytox blue was used to exclude non-viable cells. Study-wide conclusions, independent of this receptor: For CMV serostatus prediction, a median bootstrapped AUC of about 0.94 was reached with the original framework, and a median bootstrapped AUC of around 0.9 was reached with a US-trained random forest. Only CD4+CD45RO+ memory cells were sequenced, in contrast to the original study, which included naive and memory CD4+ and CD8+ populations. The results were interpreted as suggesting that the CMV-associated TCR signature is largely present in the CD4+ memory repertoire. A median bootstrapped AUC of almost 0.96 with a 95% CI of 0.76-1.00 was achieved on the Belgian cohort by the original-framework classifier. Among the 150 to 200 previously reported CMV-associated TCRbeta sequences, approximately 67 showed up in the CD4+ memory repertoires, with each one found in between one and five individuals.

Concerning this clone itself: The target of this receptor is not known. Base qualities were left out, and no much larger clone turns up one base away.

This TCR derives from an adult in good health and CMV-seropositive. In this chain, TRBV28 is recombined with TRBJ2-3, and TRBD2 matches 15 of the central bases. Sequencing was performed on memory CD4+ T cells from blood. The CDR3 has the sequence CASRGLAGGGDTQYF. The sequenced DNA is TGTGCCAGCAGGGGACTAGCGGGAGGTGGAGATACGCAGTATTTT.